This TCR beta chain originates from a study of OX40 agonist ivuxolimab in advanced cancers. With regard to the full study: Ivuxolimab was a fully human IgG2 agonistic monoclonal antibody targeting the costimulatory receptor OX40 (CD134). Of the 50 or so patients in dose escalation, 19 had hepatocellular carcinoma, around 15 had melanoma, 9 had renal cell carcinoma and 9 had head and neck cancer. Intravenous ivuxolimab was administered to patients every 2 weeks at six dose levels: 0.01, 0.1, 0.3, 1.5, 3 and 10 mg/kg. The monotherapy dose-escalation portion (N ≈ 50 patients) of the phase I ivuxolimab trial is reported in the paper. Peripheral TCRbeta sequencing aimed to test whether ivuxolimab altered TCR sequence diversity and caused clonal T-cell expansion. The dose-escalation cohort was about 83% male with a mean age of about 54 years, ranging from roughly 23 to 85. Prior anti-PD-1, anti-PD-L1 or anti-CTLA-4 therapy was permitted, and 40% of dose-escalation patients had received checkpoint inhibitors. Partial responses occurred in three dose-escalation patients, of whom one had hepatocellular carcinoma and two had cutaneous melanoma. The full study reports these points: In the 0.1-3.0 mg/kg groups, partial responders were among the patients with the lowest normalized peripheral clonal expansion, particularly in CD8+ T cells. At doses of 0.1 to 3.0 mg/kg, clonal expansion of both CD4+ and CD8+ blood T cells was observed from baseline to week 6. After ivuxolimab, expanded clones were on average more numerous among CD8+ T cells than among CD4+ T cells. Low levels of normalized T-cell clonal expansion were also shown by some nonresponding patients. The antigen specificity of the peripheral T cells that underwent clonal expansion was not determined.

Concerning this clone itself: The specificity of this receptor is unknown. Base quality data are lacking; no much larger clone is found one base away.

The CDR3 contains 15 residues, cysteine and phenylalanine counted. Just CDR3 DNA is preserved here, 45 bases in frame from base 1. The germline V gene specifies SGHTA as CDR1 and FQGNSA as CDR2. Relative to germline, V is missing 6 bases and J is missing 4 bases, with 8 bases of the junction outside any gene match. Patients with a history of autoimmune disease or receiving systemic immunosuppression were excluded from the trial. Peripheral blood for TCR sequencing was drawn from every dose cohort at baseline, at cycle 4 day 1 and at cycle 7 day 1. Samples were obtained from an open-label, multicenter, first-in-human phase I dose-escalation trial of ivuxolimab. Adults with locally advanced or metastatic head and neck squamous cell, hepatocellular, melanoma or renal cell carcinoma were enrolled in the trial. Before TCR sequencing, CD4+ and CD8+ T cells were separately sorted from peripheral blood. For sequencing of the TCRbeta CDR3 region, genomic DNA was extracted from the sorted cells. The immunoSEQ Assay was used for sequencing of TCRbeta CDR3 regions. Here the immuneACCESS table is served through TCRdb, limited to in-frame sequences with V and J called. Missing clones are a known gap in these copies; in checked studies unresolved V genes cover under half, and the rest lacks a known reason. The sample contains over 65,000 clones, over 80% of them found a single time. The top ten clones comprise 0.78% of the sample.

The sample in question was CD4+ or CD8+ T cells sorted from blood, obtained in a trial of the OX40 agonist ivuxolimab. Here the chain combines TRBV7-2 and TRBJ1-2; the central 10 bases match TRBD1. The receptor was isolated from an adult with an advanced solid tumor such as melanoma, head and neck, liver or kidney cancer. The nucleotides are TGTGCCAGCAGTACCGGGACAGGGGTGGTCTATGGCTACACCTTC. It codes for CASSTGTGVVYGYTF.